Sequencing of this T cell receptor beta chain was carried out in a study of blood T cell repertoires in COVID-19. Unmatched junction bases numbered 8, after V lost 4 bases and J lost 4 bases. The CDR3 has 15 amino acids. Germline-derived CDR1 and CDR2 are SGHTA and FQGTGA. This clone was recorded once. Only in-frame clones appear in the TCRdb table, and some are missing; sequencing was by immunoSEQ multiplex PCR. The sample records about 120,000 clones, over 70% being singletons. Sequenced input: peripheral blood. The V call is TRBV7-3, the J call TRBJ2-3; TRBD2 matches at 7 bases. The clonotype originates from a man in his sixties or seventies with acute or convalescent COVID-19. The CDR3 here is CASSSGGGFADTQYF. The CDR3 coding sequence is TGTGCCAGCAGCTCCGGGGGAGGGTTTGCAGATACGCAGTATTTT. Based on the CDR3 plus reference TRBV7-3 and TRBJ2-3, the full variable domain is GAGVSQTPSNKVTEKGKYVELRCDPISGHTALYWYRQSLGQGPEFLIYFQGTGAADDSGLPNDRFFAVRPEGSVSTLKIQRTERGDSAVYLCASSSGGGFADTQYFGPGTRLTVL.